This TCR beta chain comes out of a study of CD8 T cells in ankylosing spondylitis. Study observations and caveats: Disease-associated clones were CD8+ and fairly uncommon in peripheral blood. In reactive arthritis synovial fluid and blood, some motif variants had been reported before. For ankylosing spondylitis blood, a TCR beta motif of 7 or 8 highly homologous variants appeared characteristic. Reportedly, disease-linked clones are significantly enriched in ankylosing spondylitis patients' matched synovial fluid.

With molecular barcodes, quantitative 5'-RACE was used to make the TCR beta libraries. Using its own MiXCR run on the 5' RACE reads, TCRdb lists one record per CDR3 protein. The sample lists over 450,000 distinct CDR3 sequences; 9.5% to 15% were seen once. Regarding this clonotype: Its antigen is currently unknown.

From germline, CDR1 is LGHDT and CDR2 YNNKEL (reference sequence). V shed 5 bases and J 0 bases; nucleotides not matched to a gene: 10. The CDR3 spans 17 residues. This receptor was obtained from a male donor with ankylosing spondylitis. V gene TRBV3-1 combines with J gene TRBJ2-3; TRBD1 agrees at 8 bases. The source material was blood, either unsorted or a sorted T cell fraction (not recorded which). The CDR3 DNA reads TGTGCCAGCAGCAAATTCGGACAGGGAACTAGCACAGATACGCAGTATTTT. Amino acid sequence: CASSKFGQGTSTDTQYF.